The 27 T cell receptor beta chains presented below share a single source sample, sequenced in a study of T cell changes during pregnancy in multiple sclerosis. Sequencing used immunoSEQ multiplex PCR; TCRdb keeps in-frame clones, though not all of them. This table has about 75,000 clones, nearly 95% appearing once. Sample: CD4+ T cells from peripheral blood mononuclear cells, taken after pregnancy. These TCRs come from a female donor with multiple sclerosis, enrolled in a pregnancy study.

The rearrangement links TRBV28 to TRBJ1-5; 7 nucleotides line up with TRBD1. V lost 2 bases and J lost 7; bases outside the gene matches: 14. The germline CDR1 and CDR2 sequences are MDHEN and SYDVKM. This CDR3 is 17 amino acids long. The CDR3 here is CASSLHQGTVVLQPQHF. As DNA, the CDR3 is TGTGCCAGCAGTTTACACCAAGGGACAGTTGTTCTCCAGCCCCAGCATTTT.

This clone has a single count. This sequence joins TRBV28 and TRBJ2-1, with TRBD2 matching 7 bases. V trimming: 2 bases; J trimming: 7 bases; junction bases outside the gene matches: 5. Germline CDR1 is MDHEN and CDR2 is SYDVKM. The CDR3 length is 14 residues. The CDR3 DNA reads as TGTGCCAGCAGTTTAACGGGGAGGGTGAATGAGCAGTTCTTC. Translated, it gives CASSLTGRVNEQFF.

The chain is built from TRBV4-2 and TRBJ1-1; TRBD1 matches at 12 bases. CDR3 size: 16 residues. Trimming removed 5 bases from V and 1 base from J; junction bases left unmatched: 5. CDR1 and CDR2 from the germline V gene are LGHNA and YNFKEQ. The CDR3 DNA follows: TGTGCCAGCAGCTTTGGGACAGGGGGCAAGAACACTGAAGCTTTCTTT. This codes for CASSFGTGGKNTEAFF.

This chain joins TRBV4-2 and TRBJ2-1; 8 positions agree with TRBD2. This CDR3 region has 17 residues. CDR1 is LGHNA, CDR2 YNFKEQ, per germline. Germline trimming cut 1 base from V and 2 bases from J; bases unmatched to any gene: 7. Here the CDR3 DNA reads TGTGCCAGCAGCCAAGCACTAGCGGCCCTTCCCTACAATGAGCAGTTCTTC. Its protein product is CASSQALAALPYNEQFF.

The chain carries TRBV19 and TRBJ2-1; 8 bases align to TRBD1. The V and J ends lost 7 bases and 7 bases, in that order; junction bases with no gene match: 9. Germline assignment: CDR1 LNHDA and CDR2 SQIVND (reference sequence). This CDR3 contains 14 residues. Here the CDR3 reads CASIDRGGTNEQFF. CDR3 nucleotide sequence: TGTGCCAGTATCGACAGGGGAGGCACAAATGAGCAGTTCTTC.

This clone occurred once. The J gene is TRBJ2-1, the V gene TRBV5-4, with TRBD2 matching 7 bases. The CDR3 is 17 amino acids. V dropped 4 bases and J dropped 8; count of bases not matched to a gene: 18. CDR1 is SGHNT and CDR2 is YYREEE in the germline V gene (reference sequence). The chain's CDR3 is CASSETARGRGFDEQFF. CDR3 bases: TGTGCCAGCAGCGAAACGGCTCGCGGGAGAGGGTTTGATGAGCAGTTCTTC.

The rearrangement links TRBV27 to TRBJ1-5, with 11 positions matching TRBD1. The CDR3 sequence is 17 residues long. Germline-derived CDR1 and CDR2 are MNHEY and SMNVEV (reference sequence). V shed 6 bases, J shed 4 bases, and the junction held 11 bases outside the gene matches. CDR3 sequence reads: CASSLRMGTGGNQPQHF. The CDR3 bases are TGTGCCAGCAGCTTAAGGATGGGGACAGGGGGGAATCAGCCCCAGCATTTT.

This chain links TRBV7-2 with TRBJ1-1; 9 bases map to TRBD1. V was pared by 3 bases and J by 2 bases, with 4 bases of the junction left unmatched. CDR3 length: 15 residues. The germline gives CDR1 SGHTA, CDR2 FQGNSA. In nucleotides, the CDR3 is TGTGCCAGCAGCTTTAACAGGGGGCCCAACACTGAAGCTTTCTTT. It yields the protein CASSFNRGPNTEAFF.

This chain's CDR3 is CASGSLGDSGRLMDEQYF. In nucleotides, the CDR3 is TGCGCCAGCGGCTCGTTAGGGGATAGCGGGAGGTTGATGGACGAGCAGTACTTC. The V call is TRBV10-1, the J call TRBJ2-7, with TRBD2 matching 10 bases. Trimming removed 8 bases from V and 5 bases from J; junction bases left unmatched: 21. The CDR3 consists of 18 residues. Germline loops: CDR1 WNHNN, CDR2 SYGVQD (reference sequence).

The J gene is TRBJ2-1, the V gene TRBV7-9; D is uncertain. In germline, CDR1 is SEHNR, CDR2 FQNEAQ (reference sequence). The V gene lost 4 bases and the J gene lost 1 base, with 11 bases spanning the gap. The CDR3 is 15 amino acids. This CDR3 is CASSSKRPSYNEQFF. CDR3 bases: TGTGCCAGCAGCTCCAAGCGTCCTTCCTACAATGAGCAGTTCTTC. Based on the CDR3 plus reference TRBV7-9 and TRBJ2-1, the full variable domain is DTGVSQNPRHKITKRGQNVTFRCDPISEHNRLYWYRQTLGQGPEFLTYFQNEAQLEKSRLLSDRFSAERPKGSFSTLEIQRTEQGDSAMYLCASSSKRPSYNEQFFGPGTRLTVL.

The chain carries TRBV28 and TRBJ2-7; TRBD2 matches 7 bases. CDR3 length equals 15 residues. V was pared by 7 bases and J by 5 bases, with 14 bases of the junction left unmatched. Germline values: CDR1 MDHEN, CDR2 SYDVKM. The CDR3 DNA reads TGTGCCAGCACTCCACCGGGGAGGGCCCCCAACGAGCAGTACTTC. Translating it yields CASTPPGRAPNEQYF.

This chain links TRBV5-1 with TRBJ1-2; possibly TRBD1 for D (6 bases). Trimming pared 0 bases from V and 7 bases from J, leaving 22 bases between. The CDR3 is 17 residues long. Germline CDR1 reads SGHRS; CDR2 reads YFSETQ. The CDR3 sequence is CASSLVVTGWGKSGYTF. The CDR3 region has the DNA TGCGCCAGCAGCTTGGTAGTCACAGGGTGGGGGAAAAGTGGCTACACCTTC.

This rearrangement joins TRBV4-3 to TRBJ2-2; D may be TRBD1 (5 bases). Germline values: CDR1 LGHNA, CDR2 YSLEER. Trimming pared 5 bases from V and 5 bases from J, leaving 12 bases between. The CDR3 totals 14 residues. CDR3 in amino acids: CASSYQGFTGELFF. Written as DNA, the CDR3 is TGCGCCAGCAGCTATCAGGGATTTACCGGGGAGCTGTTTTTT.

This rearrangement joins TRBV7-2 to TRBJ2-1, with 7 bases identical to TRBD1. Trimming at V came to 5 bases and at J to 4 bases, leaving 11 bases not matched to a gene. The CDR3 contains 16 residues. CDR1 SGHTA and CDR2 FQGNSA come from the germline V gene. CDR3 residues: CASSAATGFGYNEQFF. CDR3 nucleotides: TGTGCCAGCAGCGCGGCGACAGGGTTCGGGTACAATGAGCAGTTCTTC.

The CDR3 DNA reads as TGTGCCAGCAGCCAGGAACTAGCCAATGAGCAGTTCTTC. This translates into CASSQELANEQFF. The genes are TRBV6-4 and TRBJ2-1, with D perhaps matching TRBD2 (6 bases). The length of the CDR3 is 13 residues. Germline lookup yields CDR1 MRHNA and CDR2 SNTAGT. V shed 6 bases and J shed 6 bases, with 12 bases lying between them.

This chain joins TRBV6-6 and TRBJ2-7, with D hard to call. The germline gives CDR1 MNHNY, CDR2 SVGAGI (reference sequence). Deletions cut 0 bases from V and 6 bases from J, with 6 bases between. The CDR3 runs 12 residues. CDR3 bases: TGTGCCAGCAGTTACTCGAGGCTCGAGCAGTACTTC. As protein: CASSYSRLEQYF.

This sequence joins TRBV19 and TRBJ1-1, with 8 bases that match TRBD1. V lost 6 bases, J lost 3 bases, and 9 bases stayed unmatched. The CDR3 sequence is 15 residues long. Germline V gene sequence: CDR1 LNHDA, CDR2 SQIVND (reference sequence). The CDR3 reads CASRRTGIYDTEAFF. The DNA for the CDR3 is TGTGCCAGTAGGAGGACAGGGATATATGACACTGAAGCTTTCTTT.

The chain is built from TRBV28 and TRBJ2-1, with a tentative D call TRBD2 (6 bases). V dropped 5 bases and J dropped 5 bases, with 19 bases sitting between them. This CDR3 region has 16 residues. CDR1 and CDR2 from the germline V gene are MDHEN and SYDVKM. The CDR3 DNA sequence: TGTGCCAGCAGTCCCTCGGGACTTCCGGGGGACAATGAGCAGTTCTTC. The encoded protein is CASSPSGLPGDNEQFF.

The chain employs TRBV19 and TRBJ2-7, with 7 bases lining up with TRBD1. The CDR3 sequence is 17 residues long. Germline CDR1 reads LNHDA; CDR2 reads SQIVND (reference sequence). V shed 11 bases and J 5 bases; nucleotides not matched to a gene: 24. The CDR3 sequence: CAEACLQGLSLGDEQYF. For the CDR3, the DNA is TGTGCCGAAGCCTGTCTACAGGGGCTCTCGTTGGGGGACGAGCAGTACTTC.

The gene calls are TRBV10-3 and TRBJ1-1, with D hard to call. This CDR3 is 15 amino acids long. Deletions cut 10 bases from V and 0 bases from J, with 18 bases between. From germline, CDR1 is ENHRY and CDR2 SYGVKD. The CDR3 sequence is CATASGKHMNTEAFF. The CDR3 bases are TGTGCCACCGCAAGCGGTAAGCACATGAACACTGAAGCTTTCTTT.

The chain combines TRBV2 with TRBJ2-3, with 10 bases that match TRBD2. The junction had 8 bases not matched to a gene; V was cut back by 6 bases and J by 2 bases. This CDR3 comprises 16 residues. Germline CDR1 and CDR2: SNHLY and FYNNEI. The CDR3 coding sequence is TGTGCCAGCAGGCCCCCTGGACTAGCGGTCACAGATACGCAGTATTTT. Translation: CASRPPGLAVTDTQYF.

V and J are TRBV30 and TRBJ2-6, with a weak D call TRBD2 (5 bases). V was shortened by 2 bases and J by 0 bases, with 11 bases between the two germline ends. This CDR3 has 16 residues. Germline CDR1 is GTSNPN and CDR2 is SVGIG (reference sequence). The CDR3 sequence: CAWSRGINSGANVLTF. For the CDR3, the DNA is TGTGCCTGGAGTAGAGGGATCAACTCTGGGGCCAACGTCCTGACTTTC.

The chain joins TRBV5-4 to TRBJ2-3, with 9 positions matching TRBD1. Germline V gives CDR1 SGHNT, CDR2 YYREEE (reference sequence). V lost 1 base, J lost 4 bases, and 7 bases stayed unmatched. The CDR3 has 16 amino acids. CDR3 sequence: CASSLLGQGYADTQYF. DNA of the CDR3: TGTGCCAGCAGCTTGCTGGGACAGGGATATGCAGATACGCAGTATTTT.

The chain couples TRBV28 to TRBJ2-5; D ambiguous. This CDR3 comprises 12 residues. The germline V gene has CDR1 MDHEN and CDR2 SYDVKM. V was pared by 6 bases and J by 4 bases, with 9 bases between. CDR3 amino acids: CASRQAGETQYF. In DNA form, the CDR3 reads TGTGCCAGCAGGCAGGCCGGAGAGACCCAGTACTTC.

The gene calls are TRBV28 and TRBJ1-2; D is perhaps TRBD1 (5 bases). The germline gives CDR1 MDHEN, CDR2 SYDVKM. The CDR3 has 15 amino acids. Trimming shortened V by 6 bases and J by 8 bases, and 22 bases separated the two germline ends. CDR3 in DNA: TGTGCCAGCAGCGGGCAGGGCGCGCCTCTTTGGGGCTACACCTTC. Its protein product is CASSGQGAPLWGYTF.

About this clone itself: No DNA is shown, since the ends of the CDR3 on it are uncertain; the CDR3 is the one TCRdb lists. The CDR3 protein is CSVAPGTSGRAKFF. The chain uses TRBV29-1 and TRBJ2-1; the listed D gene, TRBD2, was not tested against the DNA. Germline V gene sequence: CDR1 SQVTM, CDR2 ANQGSEA. The CDR3 has 14 amino acids, counting both end residues.

This clone has a single count. The chain recombines TRBV27 with TRBJ2-1; TRBD2 agrees at 10 bases. There are 18 residues in the CDR3. V was pared by 2 bases and J by 4 bases, with 11 bases of the junction left unmatched. Per the germline V gene, CDR1 is MNHEY and CDR2 is SMNVEV (reference sequence). The CDR3 DNA reads TGTGCCAGCAGTTTAAGGGACCAGCGGGAGGGCGGTTACAATGAGCAGTTCTTC. Translating gives CASSLRDQREGGYNEQFF.